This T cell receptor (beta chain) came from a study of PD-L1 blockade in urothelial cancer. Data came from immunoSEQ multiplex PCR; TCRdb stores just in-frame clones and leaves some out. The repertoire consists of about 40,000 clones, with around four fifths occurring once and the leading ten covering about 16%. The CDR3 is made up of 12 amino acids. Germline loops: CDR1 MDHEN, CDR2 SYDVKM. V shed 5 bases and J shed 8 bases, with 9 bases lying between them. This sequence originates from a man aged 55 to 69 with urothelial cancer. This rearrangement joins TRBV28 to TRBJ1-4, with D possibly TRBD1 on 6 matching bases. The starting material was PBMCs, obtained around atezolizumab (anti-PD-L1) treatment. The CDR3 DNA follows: TGTGCCAGCAGTGGGACATCCGAAAAACTGTTTTTT. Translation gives CASSGTSEKLFF.